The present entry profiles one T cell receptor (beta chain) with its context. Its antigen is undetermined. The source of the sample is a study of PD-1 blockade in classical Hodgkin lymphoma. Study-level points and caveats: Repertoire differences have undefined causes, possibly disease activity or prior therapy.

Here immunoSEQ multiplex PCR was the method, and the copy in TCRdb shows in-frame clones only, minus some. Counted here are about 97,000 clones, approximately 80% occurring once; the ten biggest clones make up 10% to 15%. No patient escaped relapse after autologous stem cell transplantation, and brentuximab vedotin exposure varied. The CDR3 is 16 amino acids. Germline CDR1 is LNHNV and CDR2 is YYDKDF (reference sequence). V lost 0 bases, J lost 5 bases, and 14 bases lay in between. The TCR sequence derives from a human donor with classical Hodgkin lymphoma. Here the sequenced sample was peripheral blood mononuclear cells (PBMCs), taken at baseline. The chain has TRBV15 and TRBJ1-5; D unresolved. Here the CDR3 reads CATSRDRLSWDQPQHF. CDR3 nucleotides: TGTGCCACCAGCAGAGATCGGTTGAGCTGGGATCAGCCCCAGCATTTT.